The source of this T cell receptor beta chain is a study of liver allograft versus peripheral blood T cells (dated by TCRdb to the early 2020s). About the study as a whole: T cell receptor repertoires present within transplanted livers were compared with repertoires in the peripheral blood of liver transplant recipients.

These reads were obtained on an Illumina MiSeq. The public sequencing data were trimmed at Q25 with fastp and processed into clonotypes with MiXCR by TCRdb, which kept only in-frame beta chains. Duplicate CDR3 protein sequences are folded into a single record with the most common DNA and genes. This sample gives approximately 6,800 distinct CDR3 sequences in total; 17% of them show up just once. Roughly 3% of the sample belongs to the ten largest clones. On this clonotype itself: Its antigen remains unidentified. No much larger clonotype is one base removed from it; base qualities were not supplied.

The CDR3, cysteine through phenylalanine, is 13 amino acids long. The only DNA kept is the CDR3, 39 bases in frame from the first base. Trimming removed 5 bases from V and 3 bases from J, leaving 10 bases between the germline ends. Results the study describes overall, beyond this receptor: According to the report, the T cell receptor repertoires detected in peripheral blood were different from the repertoires found inside liver allografts.

This clonotype was sampled from a human patient who had a liver transplant. After transplantation, some T cells may belong to the graft donor instead of the recipient. The sequence links TRBV12-3 or TRBV12-4 to TRBJ1-1; perhaps TRBD1 is the D gene, with 5 bases matching. The CDR3 is CASSNGAYTEAFF. At the DNA level, the sequence is TGTGCCAGCAGTAACGGGGCCTACACTGAAGCTTTCTTT.